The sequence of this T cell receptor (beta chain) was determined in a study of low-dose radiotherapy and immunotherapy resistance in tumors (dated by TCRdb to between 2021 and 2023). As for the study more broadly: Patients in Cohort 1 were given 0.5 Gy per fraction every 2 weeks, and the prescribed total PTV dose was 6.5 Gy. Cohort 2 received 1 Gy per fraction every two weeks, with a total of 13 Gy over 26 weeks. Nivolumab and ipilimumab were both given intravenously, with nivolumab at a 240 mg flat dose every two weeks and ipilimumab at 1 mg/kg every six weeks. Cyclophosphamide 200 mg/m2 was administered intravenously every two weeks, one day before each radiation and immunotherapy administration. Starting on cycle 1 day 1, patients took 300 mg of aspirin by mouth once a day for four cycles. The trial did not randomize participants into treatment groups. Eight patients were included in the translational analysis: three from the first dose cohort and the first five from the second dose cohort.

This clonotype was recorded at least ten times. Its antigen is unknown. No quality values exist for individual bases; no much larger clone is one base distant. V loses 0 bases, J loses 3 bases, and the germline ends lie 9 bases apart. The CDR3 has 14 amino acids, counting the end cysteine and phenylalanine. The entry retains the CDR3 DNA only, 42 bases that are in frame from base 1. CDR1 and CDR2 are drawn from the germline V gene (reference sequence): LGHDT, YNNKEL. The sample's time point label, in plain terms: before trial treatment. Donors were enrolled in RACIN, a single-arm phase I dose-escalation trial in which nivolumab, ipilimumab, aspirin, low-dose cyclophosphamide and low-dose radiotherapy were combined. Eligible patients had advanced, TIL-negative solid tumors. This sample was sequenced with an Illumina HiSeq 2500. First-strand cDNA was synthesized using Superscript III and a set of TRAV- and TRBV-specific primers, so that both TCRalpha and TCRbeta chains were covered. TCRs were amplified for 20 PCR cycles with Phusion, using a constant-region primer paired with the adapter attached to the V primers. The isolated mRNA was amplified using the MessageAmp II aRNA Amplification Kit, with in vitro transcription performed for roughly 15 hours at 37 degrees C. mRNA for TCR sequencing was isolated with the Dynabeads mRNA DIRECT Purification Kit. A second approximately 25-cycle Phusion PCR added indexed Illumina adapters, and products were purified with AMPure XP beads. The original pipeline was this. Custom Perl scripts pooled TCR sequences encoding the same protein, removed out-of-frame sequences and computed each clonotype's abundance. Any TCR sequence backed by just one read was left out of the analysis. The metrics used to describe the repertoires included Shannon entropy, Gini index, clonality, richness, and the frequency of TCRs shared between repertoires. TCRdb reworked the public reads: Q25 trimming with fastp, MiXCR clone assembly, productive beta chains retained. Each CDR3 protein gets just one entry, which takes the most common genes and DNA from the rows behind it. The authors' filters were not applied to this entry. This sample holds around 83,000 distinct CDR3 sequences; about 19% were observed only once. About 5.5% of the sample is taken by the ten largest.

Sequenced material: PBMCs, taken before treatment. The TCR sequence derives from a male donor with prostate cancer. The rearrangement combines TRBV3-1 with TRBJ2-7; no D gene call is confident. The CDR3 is CASSQDHSFYEQYF. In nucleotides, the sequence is TGTGCCAGCAGCCAAGACCACAGCTTCTACGAGCAGTACTTC.